This TCR beta chain emerged from a study of shared clonotypes between healthy human individuals. Trimming at V came to 8 bases and at J to 5 bases, leaving 11 bases not matched to a gene. This CDR3 has 16 residues. Germline V gene lookup returns CDR1 SEHNR and CDR2 FQNEAQ (reference sequence). Terminally differentiated effector memory CD45RA+ cells were excluded by CCR7 positive selection of CD45RO-negative cells. TCRdb's table, derived via immunoSEQ multiplex PCR, lists solely in-frame clones and lacks some. The sample has 550,000 to 750,000 clones; 92% are singletons. This clone was observed once. The chain is built from TRBV7-9 and TRBJ2-2; 10 bases are a match to TRBD2. The origin of this receptor is a man aged 25-45 years in good health. Sequenced: naive CD8+ T cells sorted from blood. The CDR3, as DNA: TGTGCCAGCGGCTCCCCGGCTAGCGGGAGTACCGGGGAGCTGTTTTTT. Protein: CASGSPASGSTGELFF.